These T cell receptor beta chains were read from a single sample in a study of cytomegalovirus exposure and HLA in healthy donors. Here immunoSEQ multiplex PCR was the method, and the copy in TCRdb shows in-frame clones only, minus some. The sample yields around 200,000 clones, 65% to 85% seen once. Sample: PBMCs. All receptors come from a middle-aged man in good health and CMV-seronegative. Both conserved end residues are part of each CDR3. A D gene is named only where the DNA matches it firmly. Clone size appears in some rows only: once, few, many, or a class for an expanded clone.

clone_size: once; j_call: TRBJ2-5; d_call: -; v_call: TRBV5-6; cdr3_nt: TGTGCCAGCAGGTTACAAGAGACCCAGTACTTC; cdr3_aa: CASRLQETQYF
clone_size: -; j_call: TRBJ2-7; d_call: TRBD1; v_call: TRBV18; cdr3_nt: TGTGCCAGCTCGTTGGAAGACAGGGGCCCCTCGGAGCAGTACTTC; cdr3_aa: CASSLEDRGPSEQYF
clone_size: few; j_call: TRBJ2-1; d_call: TRBD2; v_call: TRBV7-3; cdr3_nt: TGTGCCAGCGGCTTCCTAGCGGGAGGGCCCTATGAGCAGTTCTTC; cdr3_aa: CASGFLAGGPYEQFF
clone_size: once; j_call: TRBJ2-7; d_call: TRBD2; v_call: TRBV27; cdr3_nt: TGTGCCAGCAGTTTTGGGAGGGCCTTGAACGAGCAGTACTTC; cdr3_aa: CASSFGRALNEQYF
clone_size: -; j_call: TRBJ2-7; d_call: TRBD2; v_call: TRBV14; cdr3_nt: TGTGCCAGCAGCCAGGGAGCGGGAGGTCTCTACGAGCAGTACTTC; cdr3_aa: CASSQGAGGLYEQYF
clone_size: -; j_call: TRBJ2-7; d_call: -; v_call: TRBV28; cdr3_nt: TGTGCCAGCAGTTTATCCTCCAGGTCCAACGATTACGAGCAGTACTTC; cdr3_aa: CASSLSSRSNDYEQYF
clone_size: -; j_call: TRBJ2-7; d_call: TRBD1; v_call: TRBV10-3; cdr3_nt: TGTGCCACCAGTGCCCGGGACAGAAGCTACGAGCAGTACTTC; cdr3_aa: CATSARDRSYEQYF
clone_size: -; j_call: TRBJ2-1; d_call: -; v_call: TRBV29-1; cdr3_nt: TGCAGCGTTGAGAGGGCGATCTACAATGAGCAGTTCTTC; cdr3_aa: CSVERAIYNEQFF
clone_size: -; j_call: TRBJ2-3; d_call: TRBD2; v_call: TRBV9; cdr3_nt: TGTGCCAGCAGCGTAGGACTAGCGGGCACAGATACGCAGTATTTT; cdr3_aa: CASSVGLAGTDTQYF
clone_size: -; j_call: TRBJ2-2; d_call: TRBD1; v_call: TRBV7-3; cdr3_nt: TGTGCCAGCAGCTTAGGGACAGGCAACACCGGGGAGCTGTTTTTT; cdr3_aa: CASSLGTGNTGELFF
clone_size: -; j_call: TRBJ2-1; d_call: TRBD2; v_call: TRBV19; cdr3_nt: TGTGCCAGTAGTCTAACTAGCGGGAACTCCTACAATGAGCAGTTCTTC; cdr3_aa: CASSLTSGNSYNEQFF
clone_size: -; j_call: TRBJ2-5; d_call: -; v_call: TRBV29-1; cdr3_nt: TGCAGCGTTGAAGGGTCGGGGGAGACCCAGTACTTC; cdr3_aa: CSVEGSGETQYF
clone_size: -; j_call: TRBJ2-3; d_call: TRBD1; v_call: TRBV2; cdr3_nt: TGTGCCAGCAGTTGGACAGGGACAGCAGATACGCAGTATTTT; cdr3_aa: CASSWTGTADTQYF
clone_size: -; j_call: TRBJ1-5; d_call: TRBD1; v_call: TRBV28; cdr3_nt: TGTGCCAGCAGTTTATTATCAGGGGGTGATCAGCCCCAGCATTTT; cdr3_aa: CASSLLSGGDQPQHF
clone_size: -; j_call: TRBJ2-7; d_call: TRBD1; v_call: TRBV7-9; cdr3_nt: TGTGCCAGCAGCCGTGGACGACAGGGGGGCTACGAGCAGTACTTC; cdr3_aa: CASSRGRQGGYEQYF
clone_size: -; j_call: TRBJ1-2; d_call: TRBD1; v_call: TRBV29-1; cdr3_nt: TGCAGCGTTGCCCCGGGAGGGGGCGGCTACACCTTC; cdr3_aa: CSVAPGGGGYTF
clone_size: -; j_call: TRBJ2-3; d_call: TRBD2; v_call: TRBV4-1; cdr3_nt: TGCGCCAGCAGCCAAGGTTTAGCGGGGTGGGGGGACACAGATACGCAGTATTTT; cdr3_aa: CASSQGLAGWGDTDTQYF